The T cell receptor beta chain under discussion was sequenced for a study of blood T cell repertoires in COVID-19. About the research overall: COVID-19 samples from acute and convalescent phases originated in the United States, Italy and Spain. T cells, B-cell-depleted T cells, or PBMCs provided the cDNA or gDNA that served as material.

In this sample, this clone turned up a few times. Per the study methods: Counts of nucleated cells, estimated from reference gene primer amplification, were obtained. The repertoire was sequenced with immunoSEQ multiplex PCR; TCRdb's copy has only in-frame clones and lacks some. V, J and clone size derive from that table, while D and trimming were established from the DNA sequence. The sample lists under 95,000 clones, more than 65% occurring once. Trimming took 2 bases from V and 0 from J, leaving 16 bases between them. The length of the CDR3 is 17 residues. CDR1 and CDR2 (germline): SEHNR, FQNEAQ (reference sequence).

The clonotype comes from a man aged 70 or older with acute or convalescent COVID-19. This chain links TRBV7-9 with TRBJ1-1; possible D gene TRBD1, 5 bases. Material: peripheral blood. The CDR3 DNA reads TGTGCCAGCAGCTTATGGCAGGGTTCCCGCATGAACACTGAAGCTTTCTTT. As protein: CASSLWQGSRMNTEAFF. The full variable domain, in which reference TRBV7-9 and TRBJ1-1 provide the parts outside the CDR3, is DTGVSQNPRHKITKRGQNVTFRCDPISEHNRLYWYRQTLGQGPEFLTYFQNEAQLEKSRLLSDRFSAERPKGSFSTLEIQRTEQGDSAMYLCASSLWQGSRMNTEAFFGQGTRLTVV.